Each of the 19 T cell receptor beta chains below was sequenced from the same sample in a study of T cell repertoires in cytomegalovirus infection. Their antigens remain unidentified. TCRdb processed the reads anew with MiXCR; each CDR3 protein has one entry. The table has around 800,000 distinct CDR3 sequences, approximately 32% seen once; the top ten hold approximately 13%. The material was cultured CD8+ T cells from PBMCs, obtained from culture after CMV antigen stimulation. The source is a human donor in good health (CMV status not recorded). Some clones in this sample may be carry-over from other donors' samples.

The chain is built from TRBV11-2 and TRBJ2-5; D might be TRBD2 (6 bases). Germline CDR1 and CDR2: SGHAT and FQNNGV. Trimming took off 0 bases at V and 4 bases at J, with 18 bases between the two ends. CDR3 length equals 17 residues. The CDR3 is CASSLDLLGGRIETQYF. DNA of the CDR3: TGTGCCAGCAGCTTAGATTTATTGGGGGGACGGATAGAGACCCAGTACTTC.

About this clonotype: This may be a read error: a much more frequent sequence differs by one nucleotide. The rearrangement joins TRBV7-4 to TRBJ1-5; TRBD1 agrees at 7 bases. There are 14 residues in the CDR3. The germline gives CDR1 SGHVT, CDR2 SQSDAQ. CDR3 residues: CASNLEGATQPQHF. As DNA, the CDR3 is TGTGCCAGCAACTTAGAGGGGGCAACTCAGCCCCAGCATTTT. The full variable domain, completed using reference TRBV7-4 and TRBJ1-5, is GAGVSQSPRYKVAKRGRDVALRCDSISGHVTLYWYRQTLGQGSEVLTYSQSDAQRDKSGRPSGRFSAERPERSVSTLKIQRTEQGDSAVYLCASNLEGATQPQHFGDGTRLSIL.

The chain is built from TRBV7-3 and TRBJ2-7; 7 bases map to TRBD1. Germline CDR1 is SGHTA and CDR2 is FQGTGA. The CDR3 has 17 amino acids. DNA of the CDR3: TGTGCCAGCAGCCCCAGAGGGGGACAGTCAAACTCCAACGAGCAGTACGTC. It translates to CASSPRGGQSNSNEQYV.

Only a few counts were recorded for this clonotype. The gene calls are TRBV7-3 and TRBJ2-1; 7 bases align to TRBD1. Trimming cost V 5 bases and J 5 bases; bases outside gene matches: 12. The germline CDR1 and CDR2 sequences are SGHTA and FQGTGA. The CDR3 runs to 16 residues. CDR3 bases: TGTGCCAGCAGCCGTGACAGGGACGTCGATAACAATGAGCAGTTCTTC. Encoded protein: CASSRDRDVDNNEQFF.

The CDR3 region is CASSLGTHTQYF. The CDR3 DNA is TGTGCCAGCAGCCTAGGGACGCATACGCAGTATTTT. This chain connects TRBV27 to TRBJ2-3, with D perhaps given as TRBD1 or TRBD2 (5 bases each). Trimming pared 6 bases from V and 7 bases from J, leaving 11 bases between. Germline V gene lookup returns CDR1 MNHEY and CDR2 SMNVEV (reference sequence). The CDR3 is 12 residues long.

This clonotype was found many times. This chain connects TRBV7-2 to TRBJ1-1; D is undetermined. V was cut by 5 bases and J by 7 bases, with 14 bases left in between. The V gene's germline CDR1 is SGHTA and CDR2 FQGNSA. The CDR3 has 13 residues. CDR3 sequence: CASSRGRAIEAFF. DNA of the CDR3: TGTGCCAGCAGCCGAGGGCGAGCGATTGAAGCTTTCTTT.

The chain couples TRBV29-1 to TRBJ2-7; possibly TRBD1 for D (5 bases). Germline assignment: CDR1 SQVTM and CDR2 ANQGSEA. The CDR3 spans 16 residues. V lost 0 bases and J 2 bases, leaving 17 bases between the germline ends. The DNA for the CDR3 is TGCAGCGTTGAAGACACCGGGTCAGGGTCGCCCTACGAGCAGTACTTC. It yields the protein CSVEDTGSGSPYEQYF.

The chain carries TRBV6-2 or TRBV6-3 and TRBJ2-3, with D tentatively TRBD1 or TRBD2 (5 bases each). The CDR3 extends over 16 amino acids. CDR1 MNHEY and CDR2 SVGEGT come from the germline V gene. V shed 5 bases and J shed 0 bases, with 15 bases lying between them. CDR3 nucleotide sequence: TGTGCCAGCAGTCTTGGGACCCTCTTCAGCACAGATACGCAGTATTTT. It yields the protein CASSLGTLFSTDTQYF.

This clonotype was observed a handful of times. The V and J genes are TRBV6-1 and TRBJ1-6, with 7 bases matching TRBD1. This CDR3 has 13 amino acids. V lost 6 bases, J lost 7 bases, and 3 bases stayed unmatched. Germline lookup yields CDR1 MNHNS and CDR2 SASEGT. Here the CDR3 DNA reads TGTGCCAGCAGGACAGGGACGAATTCACCCCTCCACTTT. Amino acid sequence: CASRTGTNSPLHF.

This clonotype was seen repeatedly, ten times or more. The chain employs TRBV15 and TRBJ1-6; no definite D call. This CDR3 region has 17 residues. V lost 0 bases and J 7 bases, leaving 16 bases between the germline ends. The germline CDR1 and CDR2 sequences are LNHNV and YYDKDF (reference sequence). The CDR3 bases are TGTGCCACCAGCAGAGATACCAACCCGGTCCAAAATTCACCCCTCCACTTT. This codes for CATSRDTNPVQNSPLHF.

The chain links TRBV5-6 to TRBJ1-2, with TRBD1 identical over 7 bases. CDR3 size: 13 residues. V shed 4 bases and J 8 bases; nucleotides not matched to a gene: 8. In germline, CDR1 is SGHDT, CDR2 YYEEEE. The CDR3 nucleotides are TGTGCCAGCAGCCGAGACAGGGCGGGAGGCTACACCTTC. As protein: CASSRDRAGGYTF.

This clonotype was counted between two and nine times. The chain employs TRBV20-1 and TRBJ2-1; 8 nucleotides line up with TRBD1. The germline CDR1 and CDR2 sequences are DFQATT and SNEGSKA (reference sequence). The V segment lost 7 bases and the J segment 3 bases; nucleotides outside the gene matches: 14. This CDR3 is built from 16 residues. The CDR3 DNA is TGCAGTGGAACAAGGACAGGGCTCGGGTTCTACAATGAGCAGTTCTTC. Encoded protein: CSGTRTGLGFYNEQFF.

The table lists this clonotype with a few counts. The chain recombines TRBV7-3 with TRBJ2-1; 7 bases agree with TRBD1. Germline V gives CDR1 SGHTA, CDR2 FQGTGA. The CDR3 length is 14 residues. Losses at the gene ends were 11 bases for V and 3 bases for J; bases not matched to a gene: 10. The CDR3 protein is CAGPRGQSYNEQFF. The CDR3 DNA follows: TGTGCCGGACCCCGGGGACAGAGCTACAATGAGCAGTTCTTC.

The rearrangement joins TRBV6-5 to TRBJ2-1, with 9 bases aligning to TRBD1. The junction had 6 bases not matched to a gene; V was cut back by 2 bases and J by 1 base. The CDR3 runs to 17 residues. Per the germline V gene, CDR1 is MNHEY and CDR2 is SVGAGI. CDR3 sequence: CASSYTGQGLSYNEQFF. As DNA, the CDR3 is TGTGCCAGCAGTTACACGGGACAGGGTTTATCCTACAATGAGCAGTTCTTC.

A note on this clonotype: A much bigger clone sits one base away, suggesting this may be a read error. The chain joins TRBV7-2 to TRBJ1-2; 7 bases agree with TRBD1. CDR3 length equals 15 residues. Germline V gene sequence: CDR1 SGHTA, CDR2 FQGNSA. Here the CDR3 DNA reads TGTGCCAGCAACTTAGAAGAGGGGGCAGCCTATGGCTACACCTTC. As protein: CASNLEEGAAYGYTF.

A few counts support this clonotype. This rearrangement joins TRBV24-1 to TRBJ2-1, with D perhaps matching TRBD1 (6 bases). The germline V gene has CDR1 KGHDR and CDR2 SFDVKD. V lost 2 bases and J lost 4, with 14 bases in between. CDR3 length: 16 amino acids. The CDR3 DNA follows: TGTGCCACCAGTGATTCGGACAGCCTGGGGTACAATGAGCAGTTCTTC. This translates into CATSDSDSLGYNEQFF.

This clonotype was counted only a few times. V gene TRBV29-1 combines with J gene TRBJ1-1, with 9 bases lining up with TRBD1. J gave up 4 bases and V 0 bases, and 18 bases lay outside the gene matches. Germline CDR1 and CDR2: SQVTM and ANQGSEA. The CDR3 is made up of 19 amino acids. The CDR3 DNA sequence: TGCAGCGTTGAAGATCTTCGGTTTGGACAGGGGCTTCTAGGCACTGAAGCTTTCTTT. Its protein product is CSVEDLRFGQGLLGTEAFF. Variable domain in full (rest from reference TRBV29-1 and TRBJ1-1): SAVISQKPSRDICQRGTSLTIQCQVDSQVTMMFWYRQQPGQSLTLIATANQGSEATYESGFVIDKFPISRPNLTFSTLTVSNMSPEDSSIYLCSVEDLRFGQGLLGTEAFFGQGTRLTVV.

This clonotype has a handful of counts. This chain joins TRBV3-1 and TRBJ2-7, with unresolved D. CDR3 length equals 11 residues. V was clipped by 4 bases and J by 6 bases, with 7 bases between them. Per the germline V gene, CDR1 is LGHDT and CDR2 is YNNKEL (reference sequence). The CDR3: CASSLIGEQYF. CDR3 bases: TGTGCCAGCAGCCTTATTGGCGAGCAGTACTTC.

The sample holds a few counts of this clonotype. The chain recombines TRBV19 with TRBJ1-2; no clear D. V gave up 3 bases and J gave up 4 bases, with 12 bases separating them. Germline CDR1 is LNHDA and CDR2 is SQIVND (reference sequence). The CDR3 runs to 14 residues. CDR3 residues: CASSIGSPLYGYTF. As DNA, the CDR3 is TGTGCCAGTAGTATCGGGAGCCCTCTCTATGGCTACACCTTC.